The T cell receptor (beta chain) under discussion was sequenced for a study of cytomegalovirus exposure and HLA in healthy donors. PCR amplification relied on 60 Vbeta primers (plus 13 Jbeta primers). Clones were sequenced by immunoSEQ multiplex PCR, and TCRdb holds only the in-frame ones, with some missing. The data contain around 190,000 clones, approximately 80% of them singletons. The origin of this receptor is a man aged 55-75 years in good health and CMV-seronegative. The sequenced sample was PBMCs.

CDR3 amino acids: CASSVWGVGLAGPNNEQFF. DNA for the CDR3: TGTGCCAGCAGCGTATGGGGGGTGGGACTAGCGGGTCCAAACAATGAGCAGTTCTTC. The gene calls are TRBV9 and TRBJ2-1; 12 bases are shared with TRBD2. Per the germline V gene, CDR1 is SGDLS and CDR2 is YYNGEE. The CDR3 is 19 residues long. V lost 1 base and J lost 5; bases outside the gene matches: 13.